The rows below give T cell receptor beta chains drawn from one sample of a study of lymphopenia after photon versus proton radiotherapy. Method: immunoSEQ multiplex PCR; TCRdb's copy keeps in-frame clones and lacks some. The data contain roughly 76,000 clones, about 90% of them singletons. The sequencing used peripheral blood, collected from a patient treated with photon-based radiotherapy. These receptors were taken from a woman in her forties with cholangiocarcinoma. CDR3s include the opening cysteine and the closing phenylalanine or tryptophan. The D gene is left open where the match is weak. The size of a clone is reported for some rows only, either as once, few or many, or as a class for expanded clones.

D gene	J gene	V gene	clone size	CDR3 length	CDR3 protein	CDR3 DNA
NA	TRBJ2-7	TRBV4-1	NA	13	CASSQEQGYEQYF	TGCGCCAGCAGCCAAGAGCAGGGATACGAGCAGTACTTC
NA	TRBJ1-6	TRBV7-2	NA	12	CASSSPRGPLHF	TGTGCCAGCAGCTCCCCCAGGGGCCCCCTCCACTTT
NA	TRBJ1-3	TRBV9	NA	16	CASSALVSLSGNTIYF	TGTGCCAGCAGCGCACTGGTCTCTCTCTCTGGAAACACCATATATTTT
NA	TRBJ2-1	TRBV21-1	NA	14	CASSPMLAGNEQFF	TGTGCCAGCAGCCCCATGCTAGCGGGCAATGAGCAGTTCTTC
TRBD1	TRBJ2-2	TRBV4-3	NA	16	CASSPVGQGIAGELFF	TGCGCCAGCAGCCCGGTGGGACAGGGAATTGCCGGGGAGCTGTTTTTT
NA	TRBJ2-7	TRBV28	NA	17	CASSPDRSRRHSYEQYF	TGTGCCAGCAGTCCCGACAGGTCACGTCGGCACTCCTACGAGCAGTACTTC
NA	TRBJ2-3	TRBV5-1	NA	14	CASSPAGGSGLQYF	TGCGCCAGCAGCCCAGCGGGTGGCAGCGGACTTCAGTATTTT
NA	TRBJ2-7	TRBV9	NA	13	CASSVALLGEQYF	TGTGCCAGCAGCGTAGCCCTGTTGGGCGAGCAGTACTTC
NA	TRBJ1-4	TRBV15	NA	16	CATITPGAGTNEKLFF	TGTGCCACCATAACACCAGGGGCTGGGACTAATGAAAAACTGTTTTTT
NA	TRBJ1-6	TRBV27	NA	17	CASSPRRAGDYNSPLHF	TGTGCCAGCAGCCCTCGAAGGGCAGGGGACTATAATTCACCCCTCCACTTT
NA	TRBJ2-3	TRBV2	NA	14	CASSVEQDEDTQYF	TGTGCCAGCAGTGTCGAACAGGATGAAGATACGCAGTATTTT
TRBD1	TRBJ1-2	TRBV11-2	NA	13	CASSPTGGRGYTF	TGTGCCAGCAGCCCGACAGGGGGCCGCGGCTACACCTTC
TRBD1	TRBJ2-1	TRBV9	NA	15	CASSIRQGAYNEQFF	TGTGCCAGCAGCATTAGACAGGGGGCCTACAATGAGCAGTTCTTC
NA	TRBJ1-2	TRBV5-1	NA	15	CASSGPGTANYGYTF	TGCGCCAGCAGCGGACCGGGAACAGCTAACTATGGCTACACCTTC
TRBD1	TRBJ1-6	TRBV30	NA	15	CAWGQGPPVSSPLHF	TGTGCCTGGGGACAGGGGCCGCCGGTGTCATCACCCCTCCACTTT
NA	TRBJ1-3	TRBV6-1	NA	13	CASSEKSGNTIYF	TGTGCCAGCAGTGAAAAGTCTGGAAACACCATATATTTT
TRBD2	TRBJ2-2	TRBV5-5	NA	16	CASSLVAGGNTGELFF	TGTGCCAGCAGCTTGGTTGCGGGAGGTAACACCGGGGAGCTGTTTTTT
NA	TRBJ2-1	TRBV7-9	NA	14	CASSAPDSDNEQFF	TGTGCCAGCAGCGCCCCGGACAGTGATAATGAGCAGTTCTTC
TRBD1	TRBJ1-2	TRBV27	once	14	CASSVDRGNYGYTF	TGTGCCAGCAGCGTCGACAGGGGAAACTATGGCTACACCTTC
NA	TRBJ1-4	TRBV4-2	NA	14	CASSFVPEAEKLFF	TGTGCCAGCAGCTTTGTTCCCGAAGCGGAAAAACTGTTTTTT
NA	TRBJ2-3	TRBV6-1	NA	14	CASMGWGSTDTQYF	TGTGCCAGCATGGGGTGGGGTAGCACAGATACGCAGTATTTT
NA	TRBJ2-1	TRBV6-1	NA	14	CASRGLLPRGEQFF	TGTGCCAGCCGGGGTCTCCTACCTCGGGGTGAGCAGTTCTTC
TRBD1	TRBJ1-3	TRBV7-9	NA	16	CASSHARQGAGNTIYF	TGTGCCAGCAGCCACGCACGACAGGGAGCTGGAAACACCATATATTTT
NA	TRBJ1-1	TRBV15	NA	14	CATSRAGSNTEAFF	TGTGCCACCAGCAGAGCTGGCTCGAACACTGAAGCTTTCTTT
NA	TRBJ1-2	TRBV12-2	NA	16	CASRLGGLRVPYGYTF	TGTGCAAGTCGCTTGGGGGGGTTGAGGGTCCCCTATGGCTACACCTTC
NA	TRBJ1-2	TRBV28	NA	12	CATRTEVYGYTF	TGTGCCACTCGGACAGAGGTCTATGGCTACACCTTC
NA	TRBJ1-2	TRBV4-2	NA	17	CASSQDFGQGRAAGYTF	TGTGCCAGCAGCCAAGATTTTGGTCAGGGCAGGGCGGCTGGCTACACCTTC
NA	TRBJ1-1	TRBV19	NA	13	CASSIGLGWEAFF	TGTGCCAGTAGTATAGGCCTCGGCTGGGAAGCTTTCTTT
NA	TRBJ1-3	TRBV27	NA	13	CASSPGPGNTIYF	TGTGCCAGCAGTCCAGGGCCTGGAAACACCATATATTTT
TRBD2	TRBJ2-3	TRBV11-2	once	15	CASTHLGTSTDTQYF	TGTGCCAGCACCCACCTTGGGACTAGCACGGATACGCAGTATTTT
TRBD1	TRBJ1-5	TRBV6-1	NA	19	CASSDTDRGLHLSNQPQHF	TGTGCCAGCAGTGATACGGACAGGGGTTTACACCTTAGCAATCAGCCCCAGCATTTT
NA	TRBJ1-4	TRBV6-1	NA	12	CASETTNEKLFF	TGTGCCAGCGAAACGACTAATGAAAAACTGTTTTTT
NA	TRBJ1-4	TRBV19	once	13	CASTTGNNEKLFF	TGTGCCAGTACAACAGGGAATAATGAAAAACTGTTTTTT
TRBD1	TRBJ2-5	TRBV19	NA	13	CASSTTGRETQYF	TGTGCCAGTAGTACGACAGGGCGAGAGACCCAGTACTTC
NA	TRBJ1-1	TRBV5-1	NA	14	CASSSRTVPTEAFF	TGCGCCAGCAGCTCCCGGACAGTTCCCACTGAAGCTTTCTTT
NA	TRBJ1-2	TRBV2	NA	13	CASSVEASYGYTF	TGTGCCAGCAGCGTCGAGGCAAGCTATGGCTACACCTTC
TRBD1	TRBJ2-1	TRBV9	NA	14	CASSETGGYNEQFF	TGTGCCAGCAGCGAGACAGGGGGATACAATGAGCAGTTCTTC
TRBD2	TRBJ2-5	TRBV7-8	NA	15	CASSFTSGGAGTQYF	TGTGCCAGCAGCTTTACCAGCGGGGGGGCCGGGACCCAGTACTTC
NA	TRBJ2-3	TRBV11-1	NA	16	CASSYLDGRSTDTQYF	TGTGCCAGCAGCTACCTTGACGGGAGAAGCACAGATACGCAGTATTTT
NA	TRBJ2-7	TRBV28	NA	14	CASSPSGFTYEQYF	TGTGCCAGCAGTCCATCGGGATTCACCTACGAGCAGTACTTC
TRBD1	TRBJ1-2	TRBV11-2	NA	12	CASSRDRDGYTF	TGTGCCAGCAGCCGGGACAGGGACGGCTACACCTTC
TRBD1	TRBJ1-4	TRBV30	NA	16	CAWNLDRGRYHEKLFF	TGTGCCTGGAACCTCGACAGGGGGCGTTACCATGAAAAACTGTTTTTT
NA	TRBJ1-5	TRBV6-6	NA	14	CASSYSKSNQPQHF	TGTGCCAGCAGTTACTCGAAGAGCAATCAGCCCCAGCATTTT
NA	TRBJ2-3	TRBV11-2	NA	15	CASSLVAGPTDTQYF	TGTGCCAGCAGCTTAGTAGCAGGGCCGACAGATACGCAGTATTTT
NA	TRBJ1-5	TRBV19	few	12	CASSIAYQPQHF	TGTGCCAGTAGTATTGCCTATCAGCCCCAGCATTTT
NA	TRBJ2-3	TRBV27	NA	18	CASSLISPSGPLPDTQYF	TGTGCCAGCAGTTTAATTTCACCCTCCGGACCCCTTCCGGATACGCAGTATTTT
TRBD2	TRBJ2-5	TRBV15	NA	17	CATSRDSPGGPRETQYF	TGTGCCACCAGCAGAGATTCTCCGGGGGGGCCTCGGGAGACCCAGTACTTC
TRBD2	TRBJ2-7	TRBV19	NA	13	CASSAGAPYEQYF	TGTGCCAGTTCAGCGGGAGCCCCCTACGAGCAGTACTTC
NA	TRBJ1-2	TRBV4-1	NA	15	CASSLTFDSRGGYTF	TGCGCCAGCAGCTTAACGTTTGACTCCCGAGGGGGCTACACCTTC
TRBD2	TRBJ2-3	TRBV28	NA	16	CASSLRLAGRTDTQYF	TGTGCCAGCAGCCTTCGACTAGCGGGACGGACAGATACGCAGTATTTT
TRBD1	TRBJ1-3	TRBV6-4	NA	17	CASSDSGTGNSGNTIYF	TGTGCCAGCAGTGACTCCGGGACAGGAAACTCTGGAAACACCATATATTTT
NA	TRBJ1-2	TRBV6-6	NA	14	CASSGGTGSYGYTF	TGTGCCAGCAGTGGGGGAACAGGGAGCTATGGCTACACCTTC
NA	TRBJ2-6	TRBV28	NA	14	CASSPVSGANVLTF	TGTGCCAGCAGCCCCGTCTCTGGGGCCAACGTCCTGACTTTC
NA	TRBJ2-2	TRBV5-4	NA	16	CASLLLEGAHTGELFF	TGTGCCAGCCTCCTCCTGGAGGGGGCCCACACCGGGGAGCTGTTTTTT
TRBD2	TRBJ2-1	TRBV27	NA	19	CASRGIGTSGGSSYNEQFF	TGTGCCAGCAGGGGGATTGGGACTAGCGGGGGGAGCTCCTACAATGAGCAGTTCTTC
NA	TRBJ1-1	TRBV15	NA	14	CATSSLEKGTEAFF	TGTGCCACCAGCAGCCTGGAAAAGGGCACTGAAGCTTTCTTT
NA	TRBJ1-1	TRBV7-8	NA	14	CASSLGGGNTEAFF	TGTGCCAGCAGCTTAGGAGGTGGGAACACTGAAGCTTTCTTT